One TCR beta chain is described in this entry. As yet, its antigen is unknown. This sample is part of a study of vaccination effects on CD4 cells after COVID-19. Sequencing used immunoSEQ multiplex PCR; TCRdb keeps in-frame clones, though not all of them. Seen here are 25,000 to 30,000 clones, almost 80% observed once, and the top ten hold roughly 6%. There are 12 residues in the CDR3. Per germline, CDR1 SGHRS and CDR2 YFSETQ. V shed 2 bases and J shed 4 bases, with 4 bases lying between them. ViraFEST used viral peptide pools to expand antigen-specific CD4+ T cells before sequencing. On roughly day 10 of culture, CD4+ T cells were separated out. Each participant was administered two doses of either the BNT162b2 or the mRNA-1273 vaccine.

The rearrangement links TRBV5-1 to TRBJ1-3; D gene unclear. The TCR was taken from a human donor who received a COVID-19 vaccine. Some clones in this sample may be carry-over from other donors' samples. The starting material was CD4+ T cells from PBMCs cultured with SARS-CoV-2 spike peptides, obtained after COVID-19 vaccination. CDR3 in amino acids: CASSLAGNTIYF. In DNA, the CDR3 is TGCGCCAGCAGCTTAGCGGGAAACACCATATATTTT.